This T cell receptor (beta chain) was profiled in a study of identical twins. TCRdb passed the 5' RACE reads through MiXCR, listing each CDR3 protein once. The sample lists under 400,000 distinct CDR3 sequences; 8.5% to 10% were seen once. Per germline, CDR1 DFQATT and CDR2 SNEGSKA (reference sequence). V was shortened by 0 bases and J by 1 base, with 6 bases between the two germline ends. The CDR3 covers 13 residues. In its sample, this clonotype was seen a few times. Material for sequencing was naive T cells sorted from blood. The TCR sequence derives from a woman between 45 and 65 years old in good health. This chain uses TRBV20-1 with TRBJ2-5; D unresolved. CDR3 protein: CSAREAPQETQYF. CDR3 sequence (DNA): TGCAGTGCTAGAGAAGCGCCCCAAGAGACCCAGTACTTC.